This T cell receptor (beta chain) was recorded in a study of shared clonotypes between healthy human individuals. TCRdb's copy holds only in-frame clones and misses some; the assay was immunoSEQ multiplex PCR. This sample carries over a million clones, more than 95% of them seen once, and the ten largest clones take roughly 1.2%. The sequence came from a man aged 25-40 years in good health. Sequenced material: naive CD4+ T cells sorted from blood. Subset denoted: CD45RA+ positively selected.

The chain's CDR3 is CAISEAGSRDRVHGYTF. CDR3 DNA: TGTGCCATCAGTGAGGCCGGAAGCCGGGACAGGGTGCATGGCTACACCTTC. This chain connects TRBV10-3 to TRBJ1-2; 9 nucleotides line up with TRBD1. The junction had 13 bases not matched to a gene; V was cut back by 2 bases and J by 6 bases. Germline loops: CDR1 ENHRY, CDR2 SYGVKD. This CDR3 region has 17 residues.